A single sample is the source of the 18 T cell receptor beta chains below, sequenced in a study of T cell responses to AZD1222 COVID-19 vaccine. Sequencing was performed with immunoSEQ multiplex PCR; in TCRdb, only in-frame clones are kept and a portion is missing. The sample includes about 100,000 clones, 92% seen only once; the top ten take about 1.2%. The sequencing used peripheral blood, collected on day 0 of AZD1222 vaccination. The receptors derive from an adult in good health.

This chain links TRBV10-3 with TRBJ2-1; TRBD2 agrees at 9 bases. Trimming removed 3 bases from V and 0 bases from J; junction bases left unmatched: 9. This CDR3 region has 18 residues. Germline V gives CDR1 ENHRY, CDR2 SYGVKD. In nucleotides, the CDR3 is TGTGCCATCAGTGATATAGGAGCGGGAGGCCACTCCTACAATGAGCAGTTCTTC. This codes for CAISDIGAGGHSYNEQFF.

This chain joins TRBV3-1 (or the pseudogene TRBV3-2) and TRBJ2-4; no clear D gene. Per germline, CDR1 LGHDT and CDR2 YNNKEL (reference sequence). The CDR3 contains 17 residues. The V end lost 0 bases, the J end lost 0 bases, and 12 bases lay between the germline ends. CDR3 bases: TGTGCCAGCAGCCAAGAACCCGGACCTATAGCCAAAAACATTCAGTACTTC. Its translation: CASSQEPGPIAKNIQYF.

This clone was detected only a few times. This chain connects TRBV6-2 or TRBV6-3 to TRBJ2-6, with TRBD2 matching over 15 bases. V lost 6 bases and J lost 2; bases outside the gene matches: 11. Germline V lookup: CDR1 MNHEY, CDR2 SVGEGT. There are 20 residues in the CDR3. The CDR3 region has the DNA TGTGCCAGCAGCTTCGGACTAGCGGGAGGGCGTATCACTGGGGCCAACGTCCTGACTTTC. It specifies CASSFGLAGGRITGANVLTF.

The gene calls are TRBV7-3 and TRBJ2-1; 7 nucleotides match TRBD2. Germline values: CDR1 SGHTA, CDR2 FQGTGA. This CDR3 comprises 15 residues. With 2 bases clipped from V and 2 bases from J, the junction kept 3 bases outside the gene matches. The CDR3 sequence is CASSLSAGTYNEQFF. DNA for the CDR3: TGTGCCAGCAGCTTATCAGCGGGGACCTACAATGAGCAGTTCTTC.

The J gene is TRBJ2-3, the V gene TRBV11-2; 11 bases are shared with TRBD2. The germline gives CDR1 SGHAT, CDR2 FQNNGV. This CDR3 region has 18 residues. The junction had 11 bases not matched to a gene; V was cut back by 4 bases and J by 2 bases. Written as DNA, the CDR3 is TGTGCCAGCAGCTCGACCCGGCTAGCGGGGGGCTTCACAGATACGCAGTATTTT. Protein product: CASSSTRLAGGFTDTQYF.

This clone was seen a handful of times. The CDR3 DNA follows: TGTGCCAGCAGTTACTCGAGAATCCCGGACACCATATATTTT. Protein product: CASSYSRIPDTIYF. The gene calls are TRBV6-5 and TRBJ1-3; D is unclear. The CDR3 runs 14 residues. Germline V lookup: CDR1 MNHEY, CDR2 SVGAGI. V lost 0 bases to trimming and J lost 8 bases, with 11 bases between them.

The gene calls are TRBV7-2 and TRBJ1-5; no firm D call. V was clipped by 1 base and J by 4 bases, with 5 bases between them. CDR1 is SGHTA, CDR2 FQGNSA, per germline. The CDR3 consists of 13 residues. CDR3 coding DNA: TGTGCCAGCAGCTTAGACAGAAATCAGCCCCAGCATTTT. This sequence encodes CASSLDRNQPQHF.

This chain links TRBV9 with TRBJ1-1; the D gene is possibly TRBD1 (5 bases). The CDR3 extends over 15 amino acids. CDR1 and CDR2 (germline): SGDLS, YYNGEE. Trimming shortened V by 0 bases and J by 0 bases, and 9 bases separated the two germline ends. The CDR3 reads CASSVVRGLNTEAFF. DNA for the CDR3: TGTGCCAGCAGCGTAGTAAGGGGCTTGAACACTGAAGCTTTCTTT.

The rearrangement links TRBV6-5 to TRBJ2-7, with TRBD1 matching 12 bases. CDR1 and CDR2 from the germline V gene are MNHEY and SVGAGI. The CDR3 spans 15 residues. V trimming: 7 bases; J trimming: 4 bases; junction bases outside the gene matches: 8. The CDR3: CASTKGGQGAYEQYF. In nucleotides, the CDR3 is TGTGCCAGCACCAAAGGGGGACAGGGGGCTTACGAGCAGTACTTC.

J is TRBJ1-4 and V is TRBV25-1; 9 bases match TRBD1. Germline-derived CDR1 and CDR2 are MGHDK and SYGVNS. V lost 6 bases and J lost 7; bases outside the gene matches: 12. CDR3 length: 16 residues. CDR3 loop: CASRPAGTGLIEKLFF. CDR3 DNA sequence: TGTGCCAGCAGACCCGCCGGGACAGGGTTGATTGAAAAACTGTTTTTT.

V usage is TRBV28 and J usage is TRBJ1-4; tentative D call: TRBD1 (6 bases). Germline V lookup: CDR1 MDHEN, CDR2 SYDVKM. The CDR3 loop spans 14 amino acids. Deletions cut 7 bases from V and 5 bases from J, with 14 bases between. This CDR3 is CASTPTGPNEKLFF. The CDR3 DNA is TGTGCCAGCACCCCGACAGGACCGAATGAAAAACTGTTTTTT.

The rearrangement joins TRBV7-8 to TRBJ1-5, with D hard to call. The CDR3 has 17 amino acids. Germline V CDR1 and CDR2: SGHVS, FQNEAQ. V was clipped by 0 bases and J by 4 bases, with 16 bases between them. The CDR3 protein is CASSLALRGRRNQPQHF. The CDR3 region has the DNA TGTGCCAGCAGCTTAGCCCTACGAGGGAGGCGTAATCAGCCCCAGCATTTT.

This clone has only a few counts. The gene calls are TRBV9 and TRBJ1-3; D remains unclear. Germline CDR1 and CDR2: SGDLS and YYNGEE. Trimming took 4 bases from V and 0 from J, leaving 20 bases between them. The CDR3 spans 18 residues. CDR3 residues: CASSSPLKDRISGNTIYF. Written as DNA, the CDR3 is TGTGCCAGCAGCTCCCCCCTGAAGGACCGAATCTCTGGAAACACCATATATTTT.

The chain couples TRBV29-1 to TRBJ2-3; D assignment may be TRBD1 or TRBD2 (6 bases each). Trimming removed 5 bases at V and 11 bases at J, with 14 bases between. CDR1 and CDR2 (germline): SQVTM, ANQGSEA. There are 11 residues in the CDR3. The CDR3 DNA sequence: TGCAGCGTTTCTCGGGGGCCGGTGCAGTATTTT. It specifies CSVSRGPVQYF.

This sequence joins TRBV6-4 and TRBJ1-1, with D unresolved. The CDR3 loop spans 13 amino acids. The ends were cut back, 4 bases at V and 1 base at J, with 7 bases in the middle. The germline CDR1 and CDR2 sequences are MRHNA and SNTAGT. In DNA, the CDR3 is TGTGCCAGCAGTGTACAGAGGAACACTGAAGCTTTCTTT. Residues: CASSVQRNTEAFF.

The V and J genes are TRBV7-2 and TRBJ2-5; D might be TRBD2 (6 bases). The length of the CDR3 is 14 residues. V shed 5 bases and J shed 3 bases, with 13 bases lying between them. Germline-derived CDR1 and CDR2 are SGHTA and FQGNSA. The CDR3 bases are TGTGCCAGCAGCCCTCCGGGACTGGAAGAGACCCAGTACTTC. The encoded protein is CASSPPGLEETQYF.

This clone was counted between two and nine times. The CDR3 here is CASSLARAGVGAFF. CDR3 coding DNA: TGTGCCAGCAGCTTAGCGCGGGCAGGGGTCGGGGCTTTCTTT. The chain employs TRBV7-9 and TRBJ1-1; D might be TRBD1 (6 bases). Looked up from germline, CDR1 is SEHNR and CDR2 is FQNEAQ (reference sequence). Between the trimmed V and J ends, which lost 0 bases and 11 bases, there was a span of 16 bases. The CDR3 spans 14 residues.

The genes are TRBV7-2 and TRBJ1-2; weak D call: TRBD1 (6 bases). The CDR3 has 13 residues. The V gene's germline CDR1 is SGHTA and CDR2 FQGNSA. Between the trimmed V and J ends, which lost 6 bases and 4 bases, there was a span of 12 bases. CDR3 coding DNA: TGTGCCAGCAGTGATACAGGGATCTATGGCTACACCTTC. It yields the protein CASSDTGIYGYTF.